This TCR beta chain is from a study of cytomegalovirus exposure and HLA in healthy donors. Concerning this clone itself: Its antigen is unidentified.

Regarding donors, all were healthy bone marrow donors. The PCR ran on 60 Vbeta and 13 Jbeta primers. Data came from immunoSEQ multiplex PCR; TCRdb stores just in-frame clones and leaves some out. The data contain about 160,000 clones, around 84% of them seen just once; the ten biggest clones take up less than 2%. Germline V lookup: CDR1 SGHTA, CDR2 FQGTGA. This CDR3 contains 13 residues. Trimming stripped 6 bases from V and 3 bases from J, with 10 bases between. Study-wide results and limits: Across donors, sequencing depth was assumed by presence/absence analyses to be roughly uniform.

Sequenced material: PBMCs. The chain has TRBV7-3 and TRBJ2-3, with D tentatively TRBD1 (6 bases). The clonotype was recovered from a man between 18 and 35 years old in good health and CMV-seronegative. The CDR3 reads CASRRGGTDTQYF. The CDR3 DNA sequence: TGTGCCAGCAGGAGAGGGGGAACAGATACGCAGTATTTT.